The next 5 T cell receptor beta chains were all read from a single sample in a study of T-cell memory formation after mild COVID-19. TCRdb itself ran the 5' RACE reads through MiXCR, one entry per CDR3 protein. This sample yields about 270,000 distinct CDR3 sequences, of which around 15% are seen a single time; around 23% belongs to the top ten. Sequenced sample: PBMCs or a T cell subset sorted from them (not recorded which). These receptors came from a man younger than 35 who had mild COVID-19 (a few samples of this study predate the infection). Cell type and time point are not known.

This clonotype showed up just a few times. The chain links TRBV6-5 to TRBJ2-7, with 7 bases lining up with TRBD1. This CDR3 region has 14 residues. Germline assignment: CDR1 MNHEY and CDR2 SVGAGI. J was trimmed by 1 base and V by 2 bases; bases with no gene match: 2. The CDR3 region is CASSYDRESYEQYF. The CDR3 nucleotides are TGTGCCAGCAGTTACGACAGGGAGTCCTACGAGCAGTACTTC.

The chain employs TRBV5-1 and TRBJ1-5, with 7 positions matching TRBD1. The germline gives CDR1 SGHRS, CDR2 YFSETQ. V shed 4 bases and J 0 bases; nucleotides not matched to a gene: 10. The CDR3 runs 17 residues. For the CDR3, the DNA is TGCGCCAGCAGCCTACCCCGGGGACAGCATAGCAATCAGCCCCAGCATTTT. Its protein product is CASSLPRGQHSNQPQHF.

This clonotype came up a few times. The chain is built from TRBV4-2 and TRBJ2-5, with 8 bases identical to TRBD1. This CDR3 is 18 amino acids long. After removal of 1 base from V and 2 bases from J, the junction contained 12 bases not matched to a gene. The germline CDR1 and CDR2 sequences are LGHNA and YNFKEQ. This CDR3 is CASSQGGTGKSWQETQYF. CDR3 nucleotides: TGTGCCAGCAGCCAAGGGGGGACAGGAAAGTCGTGGCAAGAGACCCAGTACTTC.

The J gene is TRBJ2-5, the V gene TRBV6-5, with D tentatively TRBD2 (5 bases). With 1 base removed from V and 5 bases from J, the gap between germline ends came to 17 bases. The CDR3 totals 16 residues. Germline V gives CDR1 MNHEY, CDR2 SVGAGI. The chain's CDR3 is CASSYFAGPSGETQYF. In nucleotides, the CDR3 is TGTGCCAGCAGTTACTTCGCGGGCCCCTCGGGCGAGACCCAGTACTTC.

The sample holds many counts of this clonotype. J is TRBJ1-3 and V is TRBV5-1; 7 bases match TRBD1. Per the germline V gene, CDR1 is SGHRS and CDR2 is YFSETQ. The CDR3 length is 14 residues. Germline trimming cut 6 bases from V and 9 bases from J; bases unmatched to any gene: 12. The CDR3 protein is CASTPGTAEGTIYF. The CDR3 DNA is TGCGCCAGCACGCCTGGGACAGCCGAGGGCACCATATATTTT.